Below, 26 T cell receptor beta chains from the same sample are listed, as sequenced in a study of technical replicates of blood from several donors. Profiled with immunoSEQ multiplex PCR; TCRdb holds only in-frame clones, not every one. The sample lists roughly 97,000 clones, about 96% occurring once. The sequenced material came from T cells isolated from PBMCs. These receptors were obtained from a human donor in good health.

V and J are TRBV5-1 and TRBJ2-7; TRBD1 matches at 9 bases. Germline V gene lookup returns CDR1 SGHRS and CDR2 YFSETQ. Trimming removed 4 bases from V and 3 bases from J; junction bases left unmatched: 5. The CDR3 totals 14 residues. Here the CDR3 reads CASSRGTGYYEQYF. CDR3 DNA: TGCGCCAGCAGCCGTGGGACAGGGTACTACGAGCAGTACTTC.

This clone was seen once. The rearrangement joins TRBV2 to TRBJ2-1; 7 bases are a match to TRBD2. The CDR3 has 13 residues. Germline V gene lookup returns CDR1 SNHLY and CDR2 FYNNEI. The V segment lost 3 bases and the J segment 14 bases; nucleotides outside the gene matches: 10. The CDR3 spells CASSDLPSGAKFF. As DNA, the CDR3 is TGTGCCAGCAGTGATTTGCCTAGCGGAGCCAAGTTCTTC.

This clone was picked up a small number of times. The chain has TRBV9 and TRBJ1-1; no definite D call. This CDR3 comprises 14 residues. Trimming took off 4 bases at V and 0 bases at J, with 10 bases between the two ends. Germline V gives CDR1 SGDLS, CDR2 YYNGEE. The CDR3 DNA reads TGTGCCAGCAGCCCGACAAGTATGAACACTGAAGCTTTCTTT. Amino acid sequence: CASSPTSMNTEAFF.

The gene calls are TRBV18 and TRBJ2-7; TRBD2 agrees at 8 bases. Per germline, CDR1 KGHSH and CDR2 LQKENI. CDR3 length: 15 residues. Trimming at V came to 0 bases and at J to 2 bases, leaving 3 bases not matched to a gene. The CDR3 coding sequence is TGTGCCAGCTCACCACCGGGACTAGAACCCTACGAGCAGTACTTC. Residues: CASSPPGLEPYEQYF.

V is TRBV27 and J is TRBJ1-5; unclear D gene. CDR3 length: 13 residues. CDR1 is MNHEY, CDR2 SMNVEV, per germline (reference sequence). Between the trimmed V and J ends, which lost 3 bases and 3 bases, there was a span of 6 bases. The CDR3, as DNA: TGTGCCAGCAGTTTTTCAATCAATCAGCCCCAGCATTTT. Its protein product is CASSFSINQPQHF.

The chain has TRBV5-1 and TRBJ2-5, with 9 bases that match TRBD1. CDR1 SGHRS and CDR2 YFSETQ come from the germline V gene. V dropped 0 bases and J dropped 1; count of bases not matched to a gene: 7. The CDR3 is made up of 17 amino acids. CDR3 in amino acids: CASSLGGGQGGQETQYF. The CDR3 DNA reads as TGCGCCAGCAGCTTGGGAGGGGGACAGGGAGGCCAAGAGACCCAGTACTTC.

The CDR3 DNA follows: TGTGCCAGCAGCGCGGACAGGGGGAGTTACAATGAGCAGTTCTTC. Protein sequence: CASSADRGSYNEQFF. The chain links TRBV7-9 to TRBJ2-1; 10 bases map to TRBD1. The germline V gene encodes CDR1 SEHNR and CDR2 FQNEAQ (reference sequence). CDR3 size: 15 residues. V was clipped by 5 bases and J by 4 bases; unmatched bases: 5.

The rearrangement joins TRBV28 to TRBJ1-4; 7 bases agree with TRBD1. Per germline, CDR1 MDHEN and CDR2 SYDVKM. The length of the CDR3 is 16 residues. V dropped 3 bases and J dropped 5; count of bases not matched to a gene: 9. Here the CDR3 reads CASSFVPRDSNEKLFF. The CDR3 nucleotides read TGTGCCAGCAGTTTTGTTCCCCGGGACAGCAATGAAAAACTGTTTTTT.

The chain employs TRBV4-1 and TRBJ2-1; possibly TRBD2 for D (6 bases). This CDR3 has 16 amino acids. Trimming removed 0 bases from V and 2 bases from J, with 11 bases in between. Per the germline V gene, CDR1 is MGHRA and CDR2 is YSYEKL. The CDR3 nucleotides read TGCGCCAGCAGCCAAGATTTGACGGGAGCCTACAATGAGCAGTTCTTC. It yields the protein CASSQDLTGAYNEQFF.

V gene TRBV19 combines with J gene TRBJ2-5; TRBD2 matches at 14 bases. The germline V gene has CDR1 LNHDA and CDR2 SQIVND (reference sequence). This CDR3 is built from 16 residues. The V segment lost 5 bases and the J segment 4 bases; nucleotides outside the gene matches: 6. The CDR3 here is CASSPGLAGGRETQYF. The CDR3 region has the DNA TGTGCCAGTAGTCCAGGACTAGCGGGAGGTCGAGAGACCCAGTACTTC.

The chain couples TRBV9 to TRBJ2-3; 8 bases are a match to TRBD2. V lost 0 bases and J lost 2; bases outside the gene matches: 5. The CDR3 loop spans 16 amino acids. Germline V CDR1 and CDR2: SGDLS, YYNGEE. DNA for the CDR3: TGTGCCAGCAGCGTAGGAGCGGGAGACGTCACAGATACGCAGTATTTT. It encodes CASSVGAGDVTDTQYF.

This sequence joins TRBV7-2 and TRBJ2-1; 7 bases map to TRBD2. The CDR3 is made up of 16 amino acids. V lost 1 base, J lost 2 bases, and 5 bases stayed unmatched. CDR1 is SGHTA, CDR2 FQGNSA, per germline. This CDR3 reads CASSLGTRDPYNEQFF. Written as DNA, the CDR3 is TGTGCCAGCAGCTTAGGGACTAGAGACCCCTACAATGAGCAGTTCTTC. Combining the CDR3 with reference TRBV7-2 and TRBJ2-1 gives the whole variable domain GAGVSQSPSNKVTEKGKDVELRCDPISGHTALYWYRQSLGQGLEFLIYFQGNSAPDKSGLPSDRFSAERTGGSVSTLTIQRTQQEDSAVYLCASSLGTRDPYNEQFFGPGTRLTVL.

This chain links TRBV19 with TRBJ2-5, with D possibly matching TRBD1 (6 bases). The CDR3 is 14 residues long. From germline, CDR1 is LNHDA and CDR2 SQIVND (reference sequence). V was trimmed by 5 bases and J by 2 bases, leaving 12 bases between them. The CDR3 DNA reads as TGTGCCAGTAGTCCATGGGACAAACAAGAGACCCAGTACTTC. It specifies CASSPWDKQETQYF. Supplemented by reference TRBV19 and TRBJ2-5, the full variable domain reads DGGITQSPKYLFRKEGQNVTLSCEQNLNHDAMYWYRQDPGQGLRLIYYSQIVNDFQKGDIAEGYSVSREKKESFPLTVTSAQKNPTAFYLCASSPWDKQETQYFGPGTRLLVL.

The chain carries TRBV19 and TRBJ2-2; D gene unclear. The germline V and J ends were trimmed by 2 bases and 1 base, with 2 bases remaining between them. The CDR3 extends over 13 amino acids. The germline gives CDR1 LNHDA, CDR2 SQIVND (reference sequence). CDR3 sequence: CASSIQNTGELFF. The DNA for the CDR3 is TGTGCCAGTAGTATACAGAACACCGGGGAGCTGTTTTTT.

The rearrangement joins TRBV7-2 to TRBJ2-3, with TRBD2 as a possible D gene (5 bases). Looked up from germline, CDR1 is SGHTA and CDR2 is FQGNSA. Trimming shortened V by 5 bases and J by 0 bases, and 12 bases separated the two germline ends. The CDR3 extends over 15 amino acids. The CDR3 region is CASSPSGMSTDTQYF. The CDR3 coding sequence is TGTGCCAGCAGCCCCTCGGGGATGAGCACAGATACGCAGTATTTT.

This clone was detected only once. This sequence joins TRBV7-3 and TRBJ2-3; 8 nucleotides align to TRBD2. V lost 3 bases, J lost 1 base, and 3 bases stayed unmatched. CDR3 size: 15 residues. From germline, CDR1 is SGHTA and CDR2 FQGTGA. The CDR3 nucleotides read TGTGCCAGCAGCTTTATGACTAGCGGCACAGATACGCAGTATTTT. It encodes CASSFMTSGTDTQYF.

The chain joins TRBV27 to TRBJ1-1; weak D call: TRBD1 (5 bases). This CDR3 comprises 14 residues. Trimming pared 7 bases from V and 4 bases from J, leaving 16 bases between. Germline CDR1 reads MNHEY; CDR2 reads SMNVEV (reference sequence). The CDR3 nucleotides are TGTGCCAGCACTGACAGTGGGGGGTTCACTGAAGCTTTCTTT. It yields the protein CASTDSGGFTEAFF.

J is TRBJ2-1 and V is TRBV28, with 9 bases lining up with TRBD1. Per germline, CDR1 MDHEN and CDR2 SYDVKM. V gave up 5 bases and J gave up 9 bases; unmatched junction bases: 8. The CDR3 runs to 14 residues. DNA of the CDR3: TGTGCCAGCAGTCTACTGACAGGGGGAAGTGAGCAGTTCTTC. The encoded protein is CASSLLTGGSEQFF.

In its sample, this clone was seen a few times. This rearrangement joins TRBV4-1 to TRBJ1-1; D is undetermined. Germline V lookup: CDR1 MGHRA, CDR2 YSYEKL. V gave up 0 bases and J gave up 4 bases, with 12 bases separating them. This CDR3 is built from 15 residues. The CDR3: CASSQDYVPGTEAFF. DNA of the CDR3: TGCGCCAGCAGCCAAGATTATGTCCCAGGCACTGAAGCTTTCTTT.

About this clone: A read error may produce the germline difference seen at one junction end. In DNA form, the CDR3 reads TGCGCCAGCAGCCAAGCGCTAGCGGGACCGAACAATGAACAGTTCTTC. Translated, it gives CASSQALAGPNNEQFF. The chain recombines TRBV4-1 with TRBJ2-1, with TRBD2 matching 9 bases. The V gene's germline CDR1 is MGHRA and CDR2 YSYEKL. The CDR3 runs to 16 residues.

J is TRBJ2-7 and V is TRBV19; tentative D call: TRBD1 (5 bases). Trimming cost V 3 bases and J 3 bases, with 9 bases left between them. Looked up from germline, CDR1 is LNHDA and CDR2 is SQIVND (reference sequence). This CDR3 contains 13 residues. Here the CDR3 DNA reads TGTGCCAGTAGTATTACAGGAAACTACGAGCAGTACTTC. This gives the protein CASSITGNYEQYF.

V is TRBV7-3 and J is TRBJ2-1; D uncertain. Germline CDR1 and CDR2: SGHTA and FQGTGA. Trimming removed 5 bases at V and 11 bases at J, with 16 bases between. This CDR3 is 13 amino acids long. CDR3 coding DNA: TGTGCCAGCAGCCCCCTTGGAGCATACCAGCAGTTCTTC. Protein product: CASSPLGAYQQFF.

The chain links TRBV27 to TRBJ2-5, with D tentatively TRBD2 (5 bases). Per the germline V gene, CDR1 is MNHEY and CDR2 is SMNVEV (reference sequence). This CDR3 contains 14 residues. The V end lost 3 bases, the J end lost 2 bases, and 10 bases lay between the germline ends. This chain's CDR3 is CASSFGDSQETQYF. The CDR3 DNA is TGTGCCAGCAGTTTCGGGGATTCTCAAGAGACCCAGTACTTC.

CDR3 sequence reads: CASSYAGSNQPQHF. DNA for the CDR3: TGTGCCAGCAGTTACGCAGGGTCCAATCAGCCCCAGCATTTT. This chain connects TRBV6-6 to TRBJ1-5, with D possibly TRBD1 on 5 matching bases. CDR3 size: 14 residues. V was trimmed by 2 bases and J by 3 bases, leaving 8 bases between them. The germline CDR1 and CDR2 sequences are MNHNY and SVGAGI (reference sequence).

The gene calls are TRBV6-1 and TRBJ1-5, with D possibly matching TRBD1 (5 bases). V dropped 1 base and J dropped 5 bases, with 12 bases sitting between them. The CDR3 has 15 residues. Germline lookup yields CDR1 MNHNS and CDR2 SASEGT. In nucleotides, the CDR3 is TGTGCCAGCAGTGAAGGATTGGCAGGGCATCAGCCCCAGCATTTT. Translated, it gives CASSEGLAGHQPQHF.

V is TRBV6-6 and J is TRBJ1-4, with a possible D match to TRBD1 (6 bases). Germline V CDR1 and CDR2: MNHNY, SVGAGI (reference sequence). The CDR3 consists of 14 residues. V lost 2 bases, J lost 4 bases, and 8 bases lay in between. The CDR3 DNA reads TGTGCCAGCAGTTACAGGGGGGGTAATGAAAAACTGTTTTTT. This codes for CASSYRGGNEKLFF.